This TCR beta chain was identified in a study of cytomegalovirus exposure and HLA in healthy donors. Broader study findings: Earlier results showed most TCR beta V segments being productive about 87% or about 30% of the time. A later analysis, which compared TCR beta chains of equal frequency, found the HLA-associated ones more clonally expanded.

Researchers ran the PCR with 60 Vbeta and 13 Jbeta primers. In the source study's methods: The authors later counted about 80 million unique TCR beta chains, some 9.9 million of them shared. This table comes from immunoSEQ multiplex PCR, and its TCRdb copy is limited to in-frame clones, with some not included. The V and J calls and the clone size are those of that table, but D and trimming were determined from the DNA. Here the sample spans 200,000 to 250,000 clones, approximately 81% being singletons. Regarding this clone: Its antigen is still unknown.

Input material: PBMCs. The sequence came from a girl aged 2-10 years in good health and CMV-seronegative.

The CDR3 reads CATSTSGTPETQYF. The CDR3 region has the DNA TGTGCCACCAGCACATCCGGGACTCCAGAGACCCAGTACTTC. The gene calls are TRBV15 and TRBJ2-5; D is possibly TRBD2 (6 bases). With 4 bases removed from V and 4 bases from J, the gap between germline ends came to 13 bases. The CDR3 sequence is 14 residues long. Germline V gene lookup returns CDR1 LNHNV and CDR2 YYDKDF (reference sequence).